This T cell receptor beta chain originates from a study of T-cell reconstitution after alpha-beta-depleted transplantation in children. This clonotype was observed many times. Unique molecular identifiers were incorporated during preparation of the TCRbeta library. MiXCR, applied by TCRdb to the PCR reads, yields one record per CDR3 protein. The sample includes about 610,000 distinct CDR3 sequences, roughly 10% of them seen just once. Sequencing used PBMCs from the stem cell graft donor, obtained from the stem cell graft. The sequence was collected from a human donor who donated a stem cell graft to a child with acute myeloid leukemia.

The CDR3 spells CASSPHSLDNEQFF. In DNA, the CDR3 is TGTGCCAGCAGTCCTCACTCCCTTGACAATGAGCAGTTCTTC. V usage is TRBV12-3 or TRBV12-4 and J usage is TRBJ2-1; D remains unclear. The CDR3 is 14 amino acids. V was cut by 5 bases and J by 5 bases, with 13 bases left in between.